Each of the 29 T cell receptor beta chains below was sequenced from the same sample in a study of cytomegalovirus exposure and HLA in healthy donors. PCR employed 60 Vbeta and 13 Jbeta primers. Only in-frame clones appear in the TCRdb table, and some are missing; sequencing was by immunoSEQ multiplex PCR. The repertoire holds 100,000 or so clones, with roughly 75% as singletons. Source material: PBMCs. These receptors were obtained from a man under 40 in good health and CMV-seronegative.

The chain has TRBV9 and TRBJ1-1, with a weak D call TRBD1 (6 bases). Germline V CDR1 and CDR2: SGDLS, YYNGEE. V shed 0 bases and J shed 10 bases, with 19 bases lying between them. The CDR3 is 15 amino acids. CDR3 bases: TGTGCCAGCAGCGTAGGAAGAGGGGGATCCGGTGGAGCTTTCTTT. Protein: CASSVGRGGSGGAFF.

This clone has only a few counts. DNA of the CDR3: TGTGCCAGCAGTGAAGGACCAGGGCAAGACACCGGGGAGCTGTTTTTT. Translating it yields CASSEGPGQDTGELFF. The chain has TRBV6-4 and TRBJ2-2; tentatively, D is TRBD1 (5 bases). Trimming removed 3 bases at V and 3 bases at J, with 14 bases between. The CDR3 sequence is 16 residues long. The germline V gene has CDR1 MRHNA and CDR2 SNTAGT.

This sequence joins TRBV7-3 and TRBJ1-4, with TRBD1 identical over 9 bases. The germline gives CDR1 SGHTA, CDR2 FQGTGA. The CDR3 has 17 amino acids. J gave up 8 bases and V 2 bases, and 12 bases lay outside the gene matches. The CDR3 sequence is CASSLDRGGGGGEKLFF. The CDR3 DNA follows: TGTGCCAGCAGCTTAGACAGGGGGGGTGGAGGAGGCGAAAAACTGTTTTTT.

The genes are TRBV9 and TRBJ2-7, with 8 bases that match TRBD2. Germline CDR1 reads SGDLS; CDR2 reads YYNGEE. CDR3 size: 12 residues. V trimming: 3 bases; J trimming: 7 bases; junction bases outside the gene matches: 3. CDR3 nucleotide sequence: TGTGCCAGCAGCGAGAGCGGGGGAGAGCAGTACTTC. This translates into CASSESGGEQYF.

The chain combines TRBV6-1 with TRBJ1-4; 11 bases map to TRBD1. Germline loops: CDR1 MNHNS, CDR2 SASEGT. This CDR3 has 16 amino acids. The trim removed 0 bases at V and 6 bases at J, leaving 3 bases unmatched. The CDR3 sequence is CASSEAGGQGDEKLFF. The CDR3 coding sequence is TGTGCCAGCAGTGAAGCCGGGGGACAGGGGGATGAAAAACTGTTTTTT.

This chain joins TRBV6-5 and TRBJ1-2; no definite D call. Germline V gene lookup returns CDR1 MNHEY and CDR2 SVGAGI. V was shortened by 2 bases and J by 8 bases, with 15 bases between the two germline ends. The CDR3 runs 14 residues. The CDR3 DNA sequence: TGTGCCAGCAGTTACCTAGGCCCGCCGGAGGGCTACACCTTC. It translates to CASSYLGPPEGYTF.

The chain combines TRBV19 with TRBJ2-7; TRBD1 might be the D (6 bases). The V gene lost 5 bases and the J gene lost 3 bases, with 17 bases spanning the gap. The CDR3 is 15 amino acids. Germline-derived CDR1 and CDR2 are LNHDA and SQIVND (reference sequence). In DNA form, the CDR3 reads TGTGCCAGTAGTTTCGGCAGGGGACATTACTACGAGCAGTACTTC. It codes for CASSFGRGHYYEQYF.

The chain combines TRBV5-1 with TRBJ2-1, with 7 bases identical to TRBD1. The germline CDR1 and CDR2 sequences are SGHRS and YFSETQ. Germline trimming cut 2 bases from V and 9 bases from J; bases unmatched to any gene: 8. The CDR3 is 14 residues long. The CDR3 reads CASSLQTGPGEQFF. The CDR3 DNA reads TGCGCCAGCAGCTTACAGACAGGGCCGGGTGAGCAGTTCTTC.

This sequence joins TRBV27 and TRBJ2-3; D perhaps matches TRBD1 (5 bases). CDR3 length: 17 amino acids. The germline V gene has CDR1 MNHEY and CDR2 SMNVEV (reference sequence). Trimming shortened V by 3 bases and J by 3 bases, and 19 bases separated the two germline ends. CDR3 nucleotide sequence: TGTGCCAGCAGTTTCGACAGATCCCCACTACCTACAGATACGCAGTATTTT. It is translated as CASSFDRSPLPTDTQYF.

The chain couples TRBV30 to TRBJ2-1; TRBD1 matches at 8 bases. The length of the CDR3 is 14 residues. J gave up 3 bases and V 2 bases, and 3 bases lay outside the gene matches. Germline V gene lookup returns CDR1 GTSNPN and CDR2 SVGIG (reference sequence). The CDR3, as DNA: TGTGCCTGGAGTAAGGGACAGGTCTACAATGAGCAGTTCTTC. Protein product: CAWSKGQVYNEQFF.

The gene calls are TRBV4-3 and TRBJ2-3; TRBD2 agrees at 8 bases. The CDR3 totals 16 residues. The trim removed 3 bases at V and 0 bases at J, leaving 5 bases unmatched. CDR1 and CDR2 from the germline V gene are LGHNA and YSLEER. The CDR3 region has the DNA TGCGCCAGCAGCCATGCGGGGGGTGGGAGCACAGATACGCAGTATTTT. Translation: CASSHAGGGSTDTQYF.

The CDR3 region has the DNA TGTGCCAGCAGCTCGGGACAGGACGGCTATGGCTACACCTTC. Amino acids: CASSSGQDGYGYTF. This chain links TRBV5-4 with TRBJ1-2, with TRBD1 identical over 8 bases. Germline V gene data show CDR1 as SGHNT and CDR2 as YYREEE (reference sequence). The CDR3 extends over 14 amino acids. Unmatched junction bases numbered 5, after V lost 3 bases and J lost 4 bases.

This clone was recorded once. The chain has TRBV9 and TRBJ1-1; no clear D gene. V lost 0 bases to trimming and J lost 5 bases, with 8 bases between them. Germline CDR1 reads SGDLS; CDR2 reads YYNGEE. The CDR3 is 13 residues long. CDR3 coding DNA: TGTGCCAGCAGCGTAGTATCCGGGACTGAAGCTTTCTTT. It is translated as CASSVVSGTEAFF.

This sequence joins TRBV9 and TRBJ1-1; 7 bases fit TRBD1. V shed 3 bases, J shed 6 bases, and the junction held 2 bases outside the gene matches. From germline, CDR1 is SGDLS and CDR2 YYNGEE. The CDR3 is 12 amino acids. This CDR3 reads CASSAGQAEAFF. In DNA form, the CDR3 reads TGTGCCAGCAGCGCCGGACAGGCTGAAGCTTTCTTT.

V is TRBV6-6 and J is TRBJ2-1; 7 bases fit TRBD2. CDR3 size: 16 residues. V was clipped by 5 bases and J by 3 bases; unmatched bases: 10. Germline values: CDR1 MNHNY, CDR2 SVGAGI (reference sequence). The DNA of the CDR3 is TGTGCCAGCAGTCCCCCCTCTGGGGGGGGCTACAATGAGCAGTTCTTC. Its protein is CASSPPSGGGYNEQFF.

The rearrangement uses TRBV6-4 and TRBJ1-2; D remains unclear. Trimming cost V 5 bases and J 0 bases, with 13 bases left between them. From germline, CDR1 is MRHNA and CDR2 SNTAGT. CDR3 length equals 15 residues. CDR3 residues: CASSPSIGANYGYTF. CDR3 in DNA: TGTGCCAGCAGTCCCAGTATCGGAGCTAACTATGGCTACACCTTC.

The chain recombines TRBV2 with TRBJ2-7, with D maybe TRBD2 (6 bases). CDR3 length equals 14 residues. V gave up 5 bases and J gave up 1 base, with 12 bases separating them. In germline, CDR1 is SNHLY, CDR2 FYNNEI. As DNA, the CDR3 is TGTGCCAGCAGTTCTAGCGTGGAATCCTACGAGCAGTACTTC. This codes for CASSSSVESYEQYF.

This clone was picked up a small number of times. The rearrangement links TRBV13 to TRBJ1-2, with 8 bases fitting TRBD1. Germline V gives CDR1 PRHDT, CDR2 FYEKMQ (reference sequence). The CDR3 runs 14 residues. The J segment lost 4 bases and the V segment lost 2 bases, leaving 3 bases of the junction unmatched. The CDR3 protein is CASSLLQGGYGYTF. The CDR3 DNA is TGTGCCAGCAGCTTATTACAGGGGGGCTATGGCTACACCTTC.

Points on this clone: The germline gene is not matched at one end of the junction; a read error may be the cause. The chain combines TRBV7-9 with TRBJ1-6, with D tentatively TRBD1 (6 bases). The V gene's germline CDR1 is SEHNR and CDR2 FQNEAQ (reference sequence). This CDR3 is built from 16 residues. This CDR3 is CASSLGSRDILSSLHF. CDR3 nucleotide sequence: TGTGCCAGCAGCTTAGGGTCTCGGGACATCCTTTCATCCCTCCACTTT.

The chain has TRBV7-3 and TRBJ2-7; tentative D call: TRBD2 (5 bases). Trimming cost V 5 bases and J 6 bases, with 20 bases left between them. Germline V gene sequence: CDR1 SGHTA, CDR2 FQGTGA. The CDR3 is 15 amino acids. CDR3 coding DNA: TGTGCCAGCAGCCTCTCGAGACGGGGAGATTTCGAGCAGTACTTC. Amino acid sequence: CASSLSRRGDFEQYF. Complete variable domain (other parts from reference TRBV7-3 and TRBJ2-7): GAGVSQTPSNKVTEKGKYVELRCDPISGHTALYWYRQSLGQGPEFLIYFQGTGAADDSGLPNDRFFAVRPEGSVSTLKIQRTERGDSAVYLCASSLSRRGDFEQYFGPGTRLTVT.

This clone was found a few times. The gene calls are TRBV7-2 and TRBJ2-2; no firm D call. The germline gives CDR1 SGHTA, CDR2 FQGNSA. Trimming stripped 6 bases from V and 5 bases from J, with 4 bases between. This CDR3 has 11 residues. Here the CDR3 DNA reads TGTGCCAGCAGTTCGACCGGGGAGCTGTTTTTT. Encoded protein: CASSSTGELFF.

This clone was observed once. The gene calls are TRBV2 and TRBJ1-2; 9 bases agree with TRBD1. The junction had 4 bases not matched to a gene; V was cut back by 5 bases and J by 0 bases. The CDR3 consists of 15 residues. The germline CDR1 and CDR2 sequences are SNHLY and FYNNEI. The CDR3 DNA sequence: TGTGCCAGCAGTCGGACAGGGGCTTCTAACTATGGCTACACCTTC. This translates into CASSRTGASNYGYTF.

CDR3 in amino acids: CASSDSPGQEKLFF. The CDR3 coding sequence is TGTGCCAGTAGTGACTCCCCGGGACAAGAAAAACTGTTTTTT. The chain couples TRBV19 to TRBJ1-4, with a tentative D call TRBD1 (6 bases). The germline CDR1 and CDR2 sequences are LNHDA and SQIVND (reference sequence). The CDR3 is 14 amino acids. Trimming took 5 bases from V and 8 from J, leaving 15 bases between them.

The chain employs TRBV2 and TRBJ2-1; 14 positions agree with TRBD2. V dropped 9 bases and J dropped 9; count of bases not matched to a gene: 10. Germline values: CDR1 SNHLY, CDR2 FYNNEI. This CDR3 spans 15 amino acids. In nucleotides, the CDR3 is TGTGCCAGGTCAACCCGGACTAGCGGGAGGCTTGAGCAGTTCTTC. Its translation is CARSTRTSGRLEQFF.

V is TRBV5-4 and J is TRBJ2-1; D perhaps matches TRBD2 (5 bases). There are 13 residues in the CDR3. CDR1 and CDR2 (germline): SGHNT, YYREEE (reference sequence). Between the trimmed V and J ends, which lost 4 bases and 7 bases, there was a span of 12 bases. CDR3 sequence: CASSPVGGNEQFF. For the CDR3, the DNA is TGTGCCAGCAGCCCGGTCGGCGGGAATGAGCAGTTCTTC.

This sequence joins TRBV6-5 and TRBJ1-2, with TRBD1 matching over 7 bases. V lost 0 bases, J lost 7 bases, and 8 bases stayed unmatched. The CDR3 consists of 15 residues. Germline V gene data show CDR1 as MNHEY and CDR2 as SVGAGI. Here the CDR3 reads CASSYSGGASSGYTF. The CDR3 coding sequence is TGTGCCAGCAGTTACTCAGGGGGCGCTTCTAGTGGCTACACCTTC.

The chain uses TRBV16 and TRBJ2-6, with TRBD1 matching over 10 bases. Germline CDR1 and CDR2: KGHSY and FQNENV. J lost 2 bases, V lost 4 bases, and 8 bases had no gene match. This CDR3 is 18 amino acids long. In DNA, the CDR3 is TGTGCCAGCAGCCCCTCGGACAGGGGGACGGCTGGGGCCAACGTCCTGACTTTC. Translation gives CASSPSDRGTAGANVLTF.

The chain carries TRBV27 and TRBJ1-2, with TRBD1 identical over 7 bases. The length of the CDR3 is 17 residues. V lost 5 bases and J lost 0; bases outside the gene matches: 12. Germline V lookup: CDR1 MNHEY, CDR2 SMNVEV (reference sequence). The CDR3 region is CASSARGQHLTNYGYTF. As DNA, the CDR3 is TGTGCCAGCAGTGCCCGGGGACAGCACCTAACTAACTATGGCTACACCTTC.

V usage is TRBV7-8 and J usage is TRBJ1-5; D might be TRBD1 (6 bases). Germline assignment: CDR1 SGHVS and CDR2 FQNEAQ. V shed 5 bases and J shed 4 bases, with 12 bases lying between them. The CDR3 totals 14 residues. CDR3 amino acids: CASSPGTSNQPQHF. The CDR3 DNA is TGTGCCAGCAGCCCCGGGACATCGAATCAGCCCCAGCATTTT.